This T cell receptor (beta chain) was sequenced in a study of control samples from healthy donors and cancer patients. The protocol was immunoSEQ multiplex PCR, while the TCRdb copy is restricted to in-frame clones and leaves out a portion. The sample has roughly 450,000 clones, approximately 92% seen once. Deletions cut 5 bases from V and 2 bases from J, with 15 bases between. Germline V gene data show CDR1 as SQVTM and CDR2 as ANQGSEA. This CDR3 has 14 residues. Sequenced: PBMCs. This TCR came from a man between 40 and 49 years old with head and neck cancer. The chain combines TRBV29-1 with TRBJ2-5; no firm D call. The CDR3 DNA follows: TGCAGCGTTCCGGACCCATTGGGGCAAGAGACCCAGTACTTC. The encoded protein is CSVPDPLGQETQYF.